The 18 T cell receptor beta chains below all came from one sample that was sequenced in a study of graft-versus-host responses after intestinal transplantation. For these receptors, no antigen is known. Method: immunoSEQ multiplex PCR; TCRdb's copy keeps in-frame clones and lacks some. The data contain some 95,000 clones, around nine tenths of them singletons. This material consisted of unstimulated CD8+ T cells sorted from spleen or lymph node cells, taken before intestinal transplant. The source of these receptors is a human donor who received an intestinal transplant.

DNA for the CDR3: TGTGCCAGCAGCTCCAGGACCGACAGGGTCTACGAGCAGTACTTC. This gives the protein CASSSRTDRVYEQYF. V usage is TRBV7-9 and J usage is TRBJ2-7; the match to TRBD1 covers 7 bases. Germline V gives CDR1 SEHNR, CDR2 FQNEAQ (reference sequence). V was pared by 4 bases and J by 3 bases, with 9 bases of the junction left unmatched. The CDR3 runs to 15 residues.

This clone was found once. This rearrangement joins TRBV4-2 to TRBJ2-7; possible D gene TRBD2, 6 bases. Germline V CDR1 and CDR2: LGHNA, YNFKEQ. Trimming left V 0 bases short and J 1 base short, with 16 bases between. The CDR3 totals 17 residues. As DNA, the CDR3 is TGTGCCAGCAGCCAAGATAGAGCAGCGGAGGGGTCCTACGAGCAGTACTTC. This codes for CASSQDRAAEGSYEQYF.

The chain joins TRBV27 to TRBJ2-7, with 9 bases identical to TRBD2. Germline values: CDR1 MNHEY, CDR2 SMNVEV (reference sequence). J gave up 4 bases and V 4 bases, and 17 bases lay outside the gene matches. This CDR3 comprises 18 residues. The DNA for the CDR3 is TGTGCCAGCAGTTCCCGAGGTAGCGGGAGAAGTAATTATTACGAGCAGTACTTC. It translates to CASSSRGSGRSNYYEQYF.

The chain combines TRBV2 with TRBJ2-7, with a weak D call TRBD1 (6 bases). This CDR3 has 12 amino acids. From germline, CDR1 is SNHLY and CDR2 FYNNEI. V was cut by 5 bases and J by 3 bases, with 8 bases left in between. The CDR3, as DNA: TGTGCCAGCAGTCCAGGGGACTACGAGCAGTACTTC. As protein: CASSPGDYEQYF.

The chain joins TRBV9 to TRBJ2-2, with a possible D match to TRBD1 (5 bases). This CDR3 is built from 18 residues. CDR1 and CDR2 (germline): SGDLS, YYNGEE. The ends were cut back, 0 bases at V and 5 bases at J, with 20 bases in the middle. For the CDR3, the DNA is TGTGCCAGCAGCGTAGCTCCCAGGGCAAACGTTGAGACCGGGGAGCTGTTTTTT. Its protein product is CASSVAPRANVETGELFF.

The chain joins TRBV5-5 to TRBJ1-3; D not certain. CDR1 SGHKS and CDR2 YYEKEE come from the germline V gene (reference sequence). The CDR3 is made up of 15 amino acids. V lost 1 base and J lost 0, with 8 bases in between. The CDR3 sequence is CASSLSRFSGNTIYF. DNA of the CDR3: TGTGCCAGCAGCTTGAGCCGATTCTCTGGAAACACCATATATTTT.

In this sample, this clone turned up a few times. The chain is built from TRBV15 and TRBJ2-7, with D possibly matching TRBD1 (7 bases). Germline CDR1 LNHNV, CDR2 YYDKDF (reference sequence). V was trimmed by 3 bases and J by 6 bases, leaving 18 bases between them. There are 15 residues in the CDR3. CDR3 sequence reads: CATSRDGDSGSEQYF. Written as DNA, the CDR3 is TGTGCCACCAGCAGGGACGGGGACAGCGGGTCCGAGCAGTACTTC.

This clone was observed a single time. This chain uses TRBV10-2 with TRBJ2-1; 7 bases fit TRBD2. The CDR3 is made up of 15 amino acids. The germline gives CDR1 WSHSY, CDR2 SAAADI. Losses at the gene ends were 10 bases for V and 7 bases for J; bases not matched to a gene: 16. This chain's CDR3 is CATHLRGGEKNEQFF. The CDR3 DNA follows: TGCGCCACCCACCTGAGGGGAGGGGAGAAAAATGAGCAGTTCTTC.

The rearrangement uses TRBV28 and TRBJ1-5; D is perhaps TRBD1 (6 bases). The CDR3 extends over 15 amino acids. Germline lookup yields CDR1 MDHEN and CDR2 SYDVKM. V was shortened by 2 bases and J by 7 bases, with 15 bases between the two germline ends. For the CDR3, the DNA is TGTGCCAGCAGTTTACGATTGGGGGCCGGACAGCCCCAGCATTTT. It codes for CASSLRLGAGQPQHF. Complete variable domain (other parts from reference TRBV28 and TRBJ1-5): DVKVTQSSRYLVKRTGEKVFLECVQDMDHENMFWYRQDPGLGLRLIYFSYDVKMKEKGDIPEGYSVSREKKERFSLILESASTNQTSMYLCASSLRLGAGQPQHFGDGTRLSIL.

As DNA, the CDR3 is TGCGCCGCCCAAGCTACGTTCTCCTACAATGAGCAGTTCTTC. This codes for CAAQATFSYNEQFF. The chain couples TRBV4-1 to TRBJ2-1; D not resolved. The CDR3 sequence is 14 residues long. The V end lost 11 bases, the J end lost 0 bases, and 14 bases lay between the germline ends. In germline, CDR1 is MGHRA, CDR2 YSYEKL.

V gene TRBV5-6 combines with J gene TRBJ2-3; 9 bases line up with TRBD1. The CDR3 spans 17 residues. The V and J ends lost 0 bases and 4 bases, in that order; junction bases with no gene match: 9. The germline V gene has CDR1 SGHDT and CDR2 YYEEEE. The CDR3 nucleotides are TGTGCCAGCAGCTTGGAACCTGGACAGGGGTTTTCAGATACGCAGTATTTT. Translated: CASSLEPGQGFSDTQYF.

The genes are TRBV28 and TRBJ2-7; the match to TRBD2 covers 8 bases. V shed 6 bases, J shed 4 bases, and the junction held 5 bases outside the gene matches. Germline V gives CDR1 MDHEN, CDR2 SYDVKM. CDR3 length equals 13 residues. In DNA form, the CDR3 reads TGTGCCAGCAGGGTGAGCGGGAGTTACGAGCAGTACTTC. This sequence encodes CASRVSGSYEQYF. Full variable domain (remainder filled in from reference TRBV28 and TRBJ2-7): DVKVTQSSRYLVKRTGEKVFLECVQDMDHENMFWYRQDPGLGLRLIYFSYDVKMKEKGDIPEGYSVSREKKERFSLILESASTNQTSMYLCASRVSGSYEQYFGPGTRLTVT.

The CDR3 region is CAIEDRTETQYF. In DNA form, the CDR3 reads TGTGCCATCGAGGACAGGACGGAGACCCAGTACTTC. This chain connects TRBV7-9 to TRBJ2-5; 7 positions match TRBD1. V trimming: 10 bases; J trimming: 5 bases; junction bases outside the gene matches: 7. The length of the CDR3 is 12 residues. Germline V gene sequence: CDR1 SEHNR, CDR2 FQNEAQ (reference sequence).

This clone has only one observation. The J gene is TRBJ1-1, the V gene TRBV27, with 8 bases that match TRBD1. Per germline, CDR1 MNHEY and CDR2 SMNVEV (reference sequence). V was pared by 5 bases and J by 1 base, with 9 bases of the junction left unmatched. CDR3 size: 16 residues. The CDR3: CASSTPGGRANTEAFF. Written as DNA, the CDR3 is TGTGCCAGCAGTACGCCAGGGGGCCGGGCGAACACTGAAGCTTTCTTT.

This chain uses TRBV6-6 with TRBJ1-1, with 7 bases lining up with TRBD1. From germline, CDR1 is MNHNY and CDR2 SVGAGI (reference sequence). This CDR3 is built from 12 residues. With V trimmed by 5 bases and J by 7 bases, 4 bases remained unmatched. The CDR3 nucleotides are TGTGCCAGCAGTCTCGGGACAGTTGAAGCTTTCTTT. Amino acids: CASSLGTVEAFF.

V and J are TRBV7-8 and TRBJ2-5, with TRBD2 matching 9 bases. Trimming took 4 bases from V and 2 from J; bases not matched to a gene: 8. Germline values: CDR1 SGHVS, CDR2 FQNEAQ. The CDR3 covers 16 residues. CDR3 bases: TGTGCCAGCAGCTCTATAGCGGGGGTGGGTCAAGAGACCCAGTACTTC. The encoded protein is CASSSIAGVGQETQYF. Full variable domain (remainder filled in from reference TRBV7-8 and TRBJ2-5): GAGVSQSPRYKVAKRGQDVALRCDPISGHVSLFWYQQALGQGPEFLTYFQNEAQLDKSGLPSDRFFAERPEGSVSTLKIQRTQQEDSAVYLCASSSIAGVGQETQYFGPGTRLLVL.

The rearrangement uses TRBV27 and TRBJ2-3; weak D call: TRBD2 (5 bases). Germline V gene sequence: CDR1 MNHEY, CDR2 SMNVEV (reference sequence). Trimming took 5 bases from V and 2 from J, leaving 14 bases between them. The CDR3 extends over 15 amino acids. The CDR3 bases are TGTGCCAGCAGTCCCCGGGGTCACCTCACAGATACGCAGTATTTT. Its translation is CASSPRGHLTDTQYF.

The genes are TRBV27 and TRBJ2-2, with D perhaps TRBD1 (6 bases). The germline V gene has CDR1 MNHEY and CDR2 SMNVEV (reference sequence). V lost 5 bases, J lost 4 bases, and 11 bases lay in between. The CDR3 length is 14 residues. CDR3 DNA: TGTGCCAGCAGTACTCAGGGGTTCACCGGGGAGCTGTTTTTT. It translates to CASSTQGFTGELFF.